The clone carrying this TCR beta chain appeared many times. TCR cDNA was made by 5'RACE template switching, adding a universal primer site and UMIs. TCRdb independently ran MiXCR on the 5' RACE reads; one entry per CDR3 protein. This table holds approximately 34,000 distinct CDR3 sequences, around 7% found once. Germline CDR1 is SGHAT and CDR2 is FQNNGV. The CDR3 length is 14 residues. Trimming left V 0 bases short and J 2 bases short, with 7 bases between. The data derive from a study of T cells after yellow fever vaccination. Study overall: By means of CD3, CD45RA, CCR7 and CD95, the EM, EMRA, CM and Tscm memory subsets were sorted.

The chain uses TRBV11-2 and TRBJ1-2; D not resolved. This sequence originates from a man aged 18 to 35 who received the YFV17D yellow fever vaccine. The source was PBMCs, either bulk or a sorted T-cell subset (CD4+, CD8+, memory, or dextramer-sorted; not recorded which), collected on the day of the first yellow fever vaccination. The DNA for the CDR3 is TGTGCCAGCAGCTTAGATCACACGAACTATGGCTACACCTTC. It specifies CASSLDHTNYGYTF.